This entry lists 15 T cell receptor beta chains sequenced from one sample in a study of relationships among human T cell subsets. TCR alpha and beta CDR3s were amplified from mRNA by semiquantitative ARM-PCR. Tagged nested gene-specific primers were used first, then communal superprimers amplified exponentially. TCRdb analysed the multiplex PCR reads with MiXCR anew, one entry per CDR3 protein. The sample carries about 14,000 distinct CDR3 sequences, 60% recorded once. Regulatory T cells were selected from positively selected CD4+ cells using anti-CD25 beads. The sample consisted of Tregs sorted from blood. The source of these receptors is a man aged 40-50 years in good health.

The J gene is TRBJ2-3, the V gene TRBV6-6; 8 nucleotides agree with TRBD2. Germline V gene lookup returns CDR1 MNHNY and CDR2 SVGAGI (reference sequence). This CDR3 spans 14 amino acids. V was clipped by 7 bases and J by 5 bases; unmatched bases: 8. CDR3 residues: CASIFGGRQDTQYF. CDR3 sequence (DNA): TGTGCCAGCATTTTTGGCGGGAGGCAAGATACGCAGTATTTT.

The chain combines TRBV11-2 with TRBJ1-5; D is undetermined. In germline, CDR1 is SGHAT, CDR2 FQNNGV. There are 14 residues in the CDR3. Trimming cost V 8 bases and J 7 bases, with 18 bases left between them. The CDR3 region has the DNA TGTGCCAGCTCGACCCTCGGCGACGGGCAGCCCCAGCATTTT. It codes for CASSTLGDGQPQHF.

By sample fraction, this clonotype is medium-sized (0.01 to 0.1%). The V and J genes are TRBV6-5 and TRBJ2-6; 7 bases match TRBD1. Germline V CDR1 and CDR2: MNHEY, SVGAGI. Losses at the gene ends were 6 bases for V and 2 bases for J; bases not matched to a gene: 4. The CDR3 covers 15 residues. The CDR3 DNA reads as TGTGCCAGCAGACAGACAGGGACTGGGGCCAACGTCCTGACTTTC. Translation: CASRQTGTGANVLTF.

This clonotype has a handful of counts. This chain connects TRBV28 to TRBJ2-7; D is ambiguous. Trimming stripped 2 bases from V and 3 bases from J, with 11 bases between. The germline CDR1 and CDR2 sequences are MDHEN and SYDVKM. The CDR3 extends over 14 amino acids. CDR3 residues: CASSLTARDYEQYF. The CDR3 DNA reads TGTGCCAGCAGTTTAACAGCCCGTGACTACGAGCAGTACTTC. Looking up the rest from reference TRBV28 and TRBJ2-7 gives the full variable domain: DVKVTQSSRYLVKRTGEKVFLECVQDMDHENMFWYRQDPGLGLRLIYFSYDVKMKEKGDIPEGYSVSREKKERFSLILESASTNQTSMYLCASSLTARDYEQYFGPGTRLTVT.

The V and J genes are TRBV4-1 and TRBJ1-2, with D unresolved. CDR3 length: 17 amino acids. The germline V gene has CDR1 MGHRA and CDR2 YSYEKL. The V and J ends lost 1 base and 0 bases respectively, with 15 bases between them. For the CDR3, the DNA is TGCGCCAGCAGCCAAGTCCTCCGTCGGCGCTCTAACTATGGCTACACCTTC. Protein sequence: CASSQVLRRRSNYGYTF.

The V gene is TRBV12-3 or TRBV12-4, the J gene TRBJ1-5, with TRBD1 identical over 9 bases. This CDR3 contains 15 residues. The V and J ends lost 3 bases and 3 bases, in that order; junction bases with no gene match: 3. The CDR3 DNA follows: TGTGCCAGCAGTTTCGGACAGGGGTCCAATCAGCCCCAGCATTTT. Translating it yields CASSFGQGSNQPQHF.

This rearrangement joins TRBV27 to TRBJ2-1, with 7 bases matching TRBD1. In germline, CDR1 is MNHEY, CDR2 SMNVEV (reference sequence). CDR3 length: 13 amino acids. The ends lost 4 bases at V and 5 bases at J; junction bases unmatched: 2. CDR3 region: CASSYRGNNEQFF. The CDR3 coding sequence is TGTGCCAGCAGTTACAGGGGAAACAATGAGCAGTTCTTC.

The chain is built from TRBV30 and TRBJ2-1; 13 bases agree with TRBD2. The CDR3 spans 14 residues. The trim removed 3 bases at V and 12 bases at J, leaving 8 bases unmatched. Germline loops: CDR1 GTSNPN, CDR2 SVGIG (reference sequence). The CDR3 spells CAWSAGTSGNRQFF. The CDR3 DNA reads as TGTGCCTGGAGCGCCGGGACTAGCGGGAATAGGCAGTTCTTC.

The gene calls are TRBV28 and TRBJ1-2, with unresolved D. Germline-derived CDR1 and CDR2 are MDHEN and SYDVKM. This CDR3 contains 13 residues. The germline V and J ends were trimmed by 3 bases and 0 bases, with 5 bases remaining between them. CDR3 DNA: TGTGCCAGCAGTTTTACCGCTAACTATGGCTACACCTTC. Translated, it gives CASSFTANYGYTF.

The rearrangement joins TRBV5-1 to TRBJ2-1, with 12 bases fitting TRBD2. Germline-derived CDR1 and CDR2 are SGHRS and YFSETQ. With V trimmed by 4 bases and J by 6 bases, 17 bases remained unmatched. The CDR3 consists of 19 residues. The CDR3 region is CASSEVPPQTSGSANEQFF. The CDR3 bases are TGCGCCAGCAGCGAAGTCCCCCCTCAGACTAGCGGGAGTGCCAATGAGCAGTTCTTC.

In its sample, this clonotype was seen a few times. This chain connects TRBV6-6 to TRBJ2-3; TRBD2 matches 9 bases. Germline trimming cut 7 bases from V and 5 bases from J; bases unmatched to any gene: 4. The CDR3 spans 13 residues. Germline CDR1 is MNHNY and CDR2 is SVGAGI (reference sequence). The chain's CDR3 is CASKSGGRDTQYF. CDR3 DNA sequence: TGTGCCAGCAAAAGCGGGGGGCGAGATACGCAGTATTTT.

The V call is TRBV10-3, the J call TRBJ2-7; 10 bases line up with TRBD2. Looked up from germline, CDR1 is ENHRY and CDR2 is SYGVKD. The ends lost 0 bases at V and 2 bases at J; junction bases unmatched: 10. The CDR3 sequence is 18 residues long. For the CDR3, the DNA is TGTGCCATCAGTGAGTCTTTAAGAAAGCTAGCGGGAGCCTACGAGCAGTACTTC. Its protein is CAISESLRKLAGAYEQYF.

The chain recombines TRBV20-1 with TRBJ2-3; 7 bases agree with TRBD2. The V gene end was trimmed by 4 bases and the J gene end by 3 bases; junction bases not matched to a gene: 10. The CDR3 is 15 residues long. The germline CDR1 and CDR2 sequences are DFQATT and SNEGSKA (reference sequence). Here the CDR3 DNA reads TGCAGTGCTAAGATGGCCAGCGGGAAAACAGATACGCAGTATTTT. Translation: CSAKMASGKTDTQYF.

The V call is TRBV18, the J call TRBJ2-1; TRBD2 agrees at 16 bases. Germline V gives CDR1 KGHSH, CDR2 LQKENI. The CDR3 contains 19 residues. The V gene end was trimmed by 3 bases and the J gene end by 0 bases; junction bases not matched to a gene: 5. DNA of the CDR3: TGTGCCAGCTCACCGCCGGGACTAGCGGGAGGGAGCTCCTACAATGAGCAGTTCTTC. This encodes CASSPPGLAGGSSYNEQFF.

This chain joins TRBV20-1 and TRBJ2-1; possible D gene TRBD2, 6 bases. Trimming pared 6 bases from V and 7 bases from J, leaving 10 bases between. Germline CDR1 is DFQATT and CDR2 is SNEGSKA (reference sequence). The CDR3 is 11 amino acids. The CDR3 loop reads CSAPGGNEQFF. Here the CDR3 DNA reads TGCAGTGCCCCTGGGGGGAATGAGCAGTTCTTC.